A selection of T cell receptor beta chains follows, all from one sample in a study of T cells in Graves' hyperthyroidism and ophthalmopathy. From the multiplex PCR reads, TCRdb called clonotypes with MiXCR, one entry per CDR3 protein. The sample has roughly 380,000 distinct CDR3 sequences; about 15% are singletons. The sample comprised blood. The receptors were gathered from a woman aged 55-70 years with Graves' hyperthyroidism. CDR3s include the opening cysteine and the closing phenylalanine or tryptophan. Fields, in order: J gene, V gene, clone size, D gene, CDR3 DNA, CDR3 protein. A D gene is named only where the DNA matches it firmly. Size values are once, few and many counts, or a class for expanded clones, and some rows have none.

TRBJ2-1 | TRBV7-3 | few | . | TGTGCTAGCAGTCAGGACATTTACAATGAGCAGTTCTTC | CASSQDIYNEQFF
TRBJ1-4 | TRBV20-1 | few | . | TGCAGTGCCCCATCGGTCCCAACTAATGAAAAACTGTTTTTT | CSAPSVPTNEKLFF
TRBJ1-1 | TRBV5-1 | many | . | TGCGCCAGCAGCTTTAGGGATGAAGCTTTCTTT | CASSFRDEAFF
TRBJ2-7 | TRBV29-1 | . | . | TGCAGCGCTAAGCTTCCGTCCGGAGAGCAGTACTTC | CSAKLPSGEQYF
TRBJ1-5 | TRBV28 | many | TRBD1 | TGTGCCAGTCTAACGGGACAGGGGGATCAGCCCCAGCATTTT | CASLTGQGDQPQHF
TRBJ2-3 | TRBV5-4 | few | TRBD1 | TGTGCCAGCAGTTTACAGGGGTCGGATACGCAGTATTTT | CASSLQGSDTQYF
TRBJ2-2 | TRBV24-1 | . | TRBD1 | TGTGCCACCAGTGTCGCCGGGACAGGGACCGGGGAGCTGTTTTTT | CATSVAGTGTGELFF
TRBJ1-2 | TRBV7-2 | . | . | TGTGCCAGCAGCTCAACAGGGCAGTATGGCTACACCTTC | CASSSTGQYGYTF
TRBJ2-3 | TRBV20-1 | . | TRBD2 | TGCAGTGCTAGCCTTCCTAGCGGGACTTCTAGCACAGATACGCAGTATTTT | CSASLPSGTSSTDTQYF
TRBJ2-5 | TRBV2 | many | . | TGTGCCAGCAGTGAAGGTCTAACACTCCAAGAGACCCAGTACTTC | CASSEGLTLQETQYF
TRBJ1-1 | TRBV11-2 | many | . | TGTGCCAGCAGCTTAATTCAGGGGTTTGAAACTGAAGCTTTCTTT | CASSLIQGFETEAFF
TRBJ1-1 | TRBV27 | many | . | TGTGCCAGCACCGCGGGGGGTATCAACACTGAAGCTTTCTTT | CASTAGGINTEAFF